Below, 14 T cell receptor beta chains from the same sample are listed, as sequenced in a study of T cells in Graves' hyperthyroidism and ophthalmopathy. Amplification targeted TCR beta CDR3 regions from RNA transcripts. Using the HTBI primer set, a first-round RT-PCR was run on the TCR CDR3. TCRdb reprocessed the multiplex PCR reads via MiXCR and lists one record per CDR3 protein. The table records 500,000 to 650,000 distinct CDR3 sequences, about 45% of them present only once. Sequencing was done on a sample of peripheral blood or thyroid tissue (not recorded which). Source of these receptors: an adult woman with Graves' disease, either hyperthyroidism or ophthalmopathy (not recorded which).

J is TRBJ2-5 and V is TRBV20-1, with D possibly TRBD1 on 5 matching bases. V lost 5 bases to trimming and J lost 5 bases, with 15 bases between them. Germline V lookup: CDR1 DFQATT, CDR2 SNEGSKA (reference sequence). The length of the CDR3 is 13 residues. This chain's CDR3 is CSASWARGETQYF. The DNA for the CDR3 is TGCAGTGCTTCCTGGGCTAGGGGTGAGACCCAGTACTTC.

The chain combines TRBV7-9 with TRBJ2-5, with TRBD2 matching 7 bases. Germline CDR1 is SEHNR and CDR2 is FQNEAQ (reference sequence). The CDR3 extends over 14 amino acids. After removal of 4 bases from V and 5 bases from J, the junction contained 7 bases not matched to a gene. Here the CDR3 reads CASSYVAGLETQYF. CDR3 coding DNA: TGTGCCAGCAGCTACGTAGCGGGTCTGGAGACCCAGTACTTC. Using reference TRBV7-9 and TRBJ2-5 for the parts outside the CDR3, the full variable domain is DTGVSQNPRHKITKRGQNVTFRCDPISEHNRLYWYRQTLGQGPEFLTYFQNEAQLEKSRLLSDRFSAERPKGSFSTLEIQRTEQGDSAMYLCASSYVAGLETQYFGPGTRLLVL.

The chain links TRBV7-6 to TRBJ1-5, with 7 positions matching TRBD1. J gave up 3 bases and V 5 bases, and 13 bases lay outside the gene matches. Germline assignment: CDR1 SGHVS and CDR2 FNYEAQ. CDR3 size: 17 residues. In DNA, the CDR3 is TGTGCCAGCAGCCCCTCCCGCAGGACAGGCTACAATCAGCCCCAGCATTTT. It encodes CASSPSRRTGYNQPQHF.

This sequence joins TRBV7-2 and TRBJ2-2, with a possible D match to TRBD1 (6 bases). The CDR3 length is 15 residues. The V gene's germline CDR1 is SGHTA and CDR2 FQGNSA. The germline V and J ends were trimmed by 3 bases and 7 bases, with 15 bases remaining between them. In DNA form, the CDR3 reads TGTGCCAGCAGCTTCCTTGGGGGCTCCGGCGGGGAGCTGTTTTTT. Its protein is CASSFLGGSGGELFF.

The chain has TRBV7-8 and TRBJ1-5, with TRBD1 as a possible D gene (5 bases). The CDR3 length is 13 residues. In germline, CDR1 is SGHVS, CDR2 FQNEAQ. V dropped 5 bases and J dropped 3 bases, with 8 bases sitting between them. The CDR3 loop is CASSVGHNQPQHF. CDR3 DNA sequence: TGTGCCAGCAGCGTTGGACACAATCAGCCCCAGCATTTT.

J is TRBJ1-6 and V is TRBV7-2, with D maybe TRBD1 (5 bases). V lost 3 bases and J lost 2, with 17 bases in between. Germline CDR1 SGHTA, CDR2 FQGNSA. CDR3 length equals 18 residues. The CDR3 here is CASSFREISTAYNSPLHF. In DNA, the CDR3 is TGTGCCAGCAGCTTCCGCGAGATTTCGACAGCCTATAATTCACCCCTCCACTTT.

This chain uses TRBV7-6 with TRBJ2-3; D remains unclear. Looked up from germline, CDR1 is SGHVS and CDR2 is FNYEAQ. The CDR3 is made up of 14 amino acids. V gave up 5 bases and J gave up 2 bases, with 11 bases separating them. CDR3 bases: TGTGCCAGCAGCAGCATGCAGGTCACAGATACGCAGTATTTT. Translated: CASSSMQVTDTQYF.

The chain uses TRBV7-6 and TRBJ2-5; 8 bases match TRBD2. V shed 4 bases, J shed 1 base, and the junction held 5 bases outside the gene matches. This CDR3 region has 15 residues. Germline CDR1 reads SGHVS; CDR2 reads FNYEAQ. The DNA for the CDR3 is TGTGCCAGCAGCTACCGAACTAGCGGCCAAGAGACCCAGTACTTC. Amino acid sequence: CASSYRTSGQETQYF. Drawing the rest from reference TRBV7-6 and TRBJ2-5, the complete variable domain is GAGVSQSPRYKVTKRGQDVALRCDPISGHVSLYWYRQALGQGPEFLTYFNYEAQQDKSGLPNDRFSAERPEGSISTLTIQRTEQRDSAMYRCASSYRTSGQETQYFGPGTRLLVL.

This clonotype showed up many times. The rearrangement links TRBV11-2 to TRBJ2-7, with TRBD2 matching 8 bases. Trimming cost V 8 bases and J 6 bases; bases outside gene matches: 9. The CDR3 has 13 residues. Germline V gene lookup returns CDR1 SGHAT and CDR2 FQNNGV. CDR3 in DNA: TGTGCCAGCCAACTCGGACTAGCCAGCGAGCAGTACTTC. Translating gives CASQLGLASEQYF.

The chain employs TRBV24-1 and TRBJ2-7; 10 bases are a match to TRBD1. Germline CDR1 KGHDR, CDR2 SFDVKD. This CDR3 is 16 amino acids long. V was pared by 0 bases and J by 5 bases, with 6 bases of the junction left unmatched. The CDR3 bases are TGTGCCACCAGTGATTTGCCCGACAGGGGGCTGAACGAGCAGTACTTC. Translation gives CATSDLPDRGLNEQYF.

This clonotype was seen repeatedly, ten times or more. The chain recombines TRBV7-9 with TRBJ1-1; D is ambiguous. The CDR3 length is 14 residues. V lost 0 bases and J 2 bases, leaving 7 bases between the germline ends. The germline V gene has CDR1 SEHNR and CDR2 FQNEAQ (reference sequence). CDR3 amino acids: CASSLAVVNTEAFF. CDR3 sequence (DNA): TGTGCCAGCAGCTTAGCAGTGGTAAACACTGAAGCTTTCTTT.

This clonotype appeared once. The genes are TRBV12-3 or TRBV12-4 and TRBJ1-5, with D unclear. V lost 7 bases and J 0 bases, leaving 7 bases between the germline ends. The CDR3 consists of 13 residues. CDR3: CASTKGSNQPQHF. Here the CDR3 DNA reads TGTGCCAGCACCAAGGGTAGCAATCAGCCCCAGCATTTT.

The rearrangement joins TRBV7-8 to TRBJ2-5; D is unclear. V dropped 11 bases and J dropped 3 bases, with 25 bases sitting between them. The CDR3 contains 16 residues. The germline V gene encodes CDR1 SGHVS and CDR2 FQNEAQ. CDR3 DNA: TGTGCCCCCAGTATCGGAGTACCCCATCCGGAAGAGACCCAGTACTTC. Encoded protein: CAPSIGVPHPEETQYF.

The CDR3 DNA reads as TGCGCCAGCAAGCGGGGGCTAAACGAAAAACTGTTTTTT. Translating it yields CASKRGLNEKLFF. This rearrangement joins TRBV5-1 to TRBJ1-4; possible D gene TRBD1, 6 bases. This CDR3 contains 13 residues. The V end lost 6 bases, the J end lost 8 bases, and 14 bases lay between the germline ends. Per the germline V gene, CDR1 is SGHRS and CDR2 is YFSETQ.